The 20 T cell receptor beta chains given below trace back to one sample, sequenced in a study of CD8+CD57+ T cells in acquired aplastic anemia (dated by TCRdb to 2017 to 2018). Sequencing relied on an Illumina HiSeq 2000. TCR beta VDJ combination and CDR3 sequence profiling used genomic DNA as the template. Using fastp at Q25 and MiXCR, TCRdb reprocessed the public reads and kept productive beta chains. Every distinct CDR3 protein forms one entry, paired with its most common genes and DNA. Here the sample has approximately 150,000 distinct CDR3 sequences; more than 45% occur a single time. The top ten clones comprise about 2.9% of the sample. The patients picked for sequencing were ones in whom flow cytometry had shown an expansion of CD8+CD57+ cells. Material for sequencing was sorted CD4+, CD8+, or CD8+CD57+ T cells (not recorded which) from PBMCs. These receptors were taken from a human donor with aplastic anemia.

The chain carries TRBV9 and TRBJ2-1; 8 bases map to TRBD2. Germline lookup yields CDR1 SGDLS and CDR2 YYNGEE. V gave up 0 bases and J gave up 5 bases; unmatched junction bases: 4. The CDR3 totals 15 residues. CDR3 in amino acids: CASSVARGLDNEQFF. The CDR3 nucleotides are TGTGCCAGCAGCGTAGCTAGGGGACTAGACAATGAGCAGTTCTTC.

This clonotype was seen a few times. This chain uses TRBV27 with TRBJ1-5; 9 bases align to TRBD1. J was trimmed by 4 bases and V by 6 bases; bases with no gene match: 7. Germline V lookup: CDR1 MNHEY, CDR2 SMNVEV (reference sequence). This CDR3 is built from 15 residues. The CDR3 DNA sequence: TGTGCCAGCAGAGCCGGGACAGGGCCAAATCAGCCCCAGCATTTT. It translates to CASRAGTGPNQPQHF.

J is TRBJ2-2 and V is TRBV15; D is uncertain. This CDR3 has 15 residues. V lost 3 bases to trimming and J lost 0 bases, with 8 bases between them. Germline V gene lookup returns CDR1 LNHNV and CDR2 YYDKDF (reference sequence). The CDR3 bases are TGTGCCACCAGCAGCTCTCTTACGAACACCGGGGAGCTGTTTTTT. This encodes CATSSSLTNTGELFF.

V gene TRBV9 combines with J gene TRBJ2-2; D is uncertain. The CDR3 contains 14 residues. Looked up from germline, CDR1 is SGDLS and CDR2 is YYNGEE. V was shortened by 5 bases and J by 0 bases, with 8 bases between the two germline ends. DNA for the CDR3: TGTGCCAGCAGGGAGCTTTCGAACACCGGGGAGCTGTTTTTT. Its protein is CASRELSNTGELFF.

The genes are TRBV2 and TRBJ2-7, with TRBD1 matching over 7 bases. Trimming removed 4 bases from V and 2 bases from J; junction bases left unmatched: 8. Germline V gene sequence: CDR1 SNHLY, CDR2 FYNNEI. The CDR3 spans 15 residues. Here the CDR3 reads CASSAKGQTTYEQYF. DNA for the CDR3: TGTGCCAGCAGTGCAAAGGGACAGACTACCTACGAGCAGTACTTC.

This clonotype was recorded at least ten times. The CDR3 DNA sequence: TGTGCCAGCAGTTTAGTGCCTGAGGGCTATGGCTACACCTTC. Amino acids: CASSLVPEGYGYTF. The chain uses TRBV12-3 or TRBV12-4 and TRBJ1-2; D is unclear. The CDR3 totals 14 residues. The V end lost 1 base, the J end lost 4 bases, and 10 bases lay between the germline ends.

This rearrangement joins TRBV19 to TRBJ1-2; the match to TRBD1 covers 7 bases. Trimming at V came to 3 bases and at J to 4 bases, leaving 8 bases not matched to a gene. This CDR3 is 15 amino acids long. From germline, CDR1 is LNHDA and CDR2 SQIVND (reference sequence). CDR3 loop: CASSIEGTASYGYTF. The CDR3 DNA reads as TGTGCCAGTAGTATTGAAGGGACAGCATCCTATGGCTACACCTTC.

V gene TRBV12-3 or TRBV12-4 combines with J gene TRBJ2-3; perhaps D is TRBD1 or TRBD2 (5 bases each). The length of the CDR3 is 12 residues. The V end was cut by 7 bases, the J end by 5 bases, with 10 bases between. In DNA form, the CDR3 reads TGTGCCAGCAAGGGGAGCCGAGATACGCAGTATTTT. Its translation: CASKGSRDTQYF.

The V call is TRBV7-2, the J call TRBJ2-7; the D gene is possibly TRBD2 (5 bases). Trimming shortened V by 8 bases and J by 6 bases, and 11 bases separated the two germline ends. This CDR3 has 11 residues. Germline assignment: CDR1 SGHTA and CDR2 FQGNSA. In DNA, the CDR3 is TGTGCCAGCGGCCCACTAGGCGAGCAGTACGTC. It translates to CASGPLGEQYV.

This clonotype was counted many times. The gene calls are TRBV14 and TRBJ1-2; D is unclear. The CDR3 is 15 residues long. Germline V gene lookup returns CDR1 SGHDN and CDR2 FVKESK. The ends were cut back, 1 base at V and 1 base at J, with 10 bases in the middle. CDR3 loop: CASSQGNAGNYGYTF. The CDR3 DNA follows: TGTGCCAGCAGCCAAGGAAATGCGGGTAACTATGGCTACACCTTC.

CDR3 DNA: TGTGCCAGCAGCTTCGATCTGGGATCACCCCTCCACTTT. Encoded protein: CASSFDLGSPLHF. The rearrangement joins TRBV7-8 to TRBJ1-6; no reliable D call. The length of the CDR3 is 13 residues. The germline CDR1 and CDR2 sequences are SGHVS and FQNEAQ. V dropped 3 bases and J dropped 10 bases, with 10 bases sitting between them.

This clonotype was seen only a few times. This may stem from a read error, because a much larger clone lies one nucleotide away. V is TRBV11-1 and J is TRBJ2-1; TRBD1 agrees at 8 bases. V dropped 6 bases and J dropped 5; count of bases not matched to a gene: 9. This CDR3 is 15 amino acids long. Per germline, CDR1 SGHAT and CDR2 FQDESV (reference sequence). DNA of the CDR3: TGTGCCAGCAGGGAGACAGGGGATATTAACAATGAGCAGTTCTTC. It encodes CASRETGDINNEQFF.

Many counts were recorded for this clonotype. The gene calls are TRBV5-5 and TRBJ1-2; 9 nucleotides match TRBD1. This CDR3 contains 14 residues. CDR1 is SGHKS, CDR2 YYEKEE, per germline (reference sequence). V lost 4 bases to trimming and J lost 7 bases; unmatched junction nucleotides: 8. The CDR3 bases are TGTGCCAGCAGCCGGACCCCGGGACAGGGTGGCTACACCTTC. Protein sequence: CASSRTPGQGGYTF.

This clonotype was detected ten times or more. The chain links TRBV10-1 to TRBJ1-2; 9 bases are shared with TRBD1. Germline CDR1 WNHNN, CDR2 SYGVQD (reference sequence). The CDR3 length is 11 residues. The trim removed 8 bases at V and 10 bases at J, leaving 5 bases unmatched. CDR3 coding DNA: TGCGCCAGCCCGGGACAGGGCCACTACACCTTC. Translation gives CASPGQGHYTF.

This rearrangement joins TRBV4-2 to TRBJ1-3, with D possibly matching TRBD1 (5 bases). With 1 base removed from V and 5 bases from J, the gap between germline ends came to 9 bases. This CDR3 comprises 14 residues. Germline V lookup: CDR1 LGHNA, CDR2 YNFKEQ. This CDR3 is CASSQGAGRNTIYF. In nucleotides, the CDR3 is TGTGCCAGCAGCCAAGGGGCAGGGCGAAACACCATATATTTT.

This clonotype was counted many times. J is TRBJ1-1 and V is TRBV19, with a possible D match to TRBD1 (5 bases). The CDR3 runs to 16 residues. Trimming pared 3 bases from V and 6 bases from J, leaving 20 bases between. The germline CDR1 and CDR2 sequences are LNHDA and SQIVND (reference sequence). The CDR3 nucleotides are TGTGCCAGTAGTATTGGGAGCGGAGGGACCTCCGCTGAAGCTTTCTTT. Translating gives CASSIGSGGTSAEAFF.

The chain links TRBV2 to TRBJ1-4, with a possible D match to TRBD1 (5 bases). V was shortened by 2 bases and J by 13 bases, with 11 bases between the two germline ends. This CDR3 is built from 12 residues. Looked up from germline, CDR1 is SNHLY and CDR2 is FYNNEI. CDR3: CASSEIAGPLFF. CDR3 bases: TGTGCCAGCAGTGAAATAGCGGGACCACTGTTTTTT.

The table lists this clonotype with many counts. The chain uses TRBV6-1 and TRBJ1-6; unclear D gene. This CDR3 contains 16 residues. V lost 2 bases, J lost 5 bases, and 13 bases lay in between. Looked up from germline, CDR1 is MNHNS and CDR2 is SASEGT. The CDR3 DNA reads TGTGCCAGCAGTGAAAGGATTGGACCGGATAATTCACCCCTCCACTTT. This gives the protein CASSERIGPDNSPLHF.

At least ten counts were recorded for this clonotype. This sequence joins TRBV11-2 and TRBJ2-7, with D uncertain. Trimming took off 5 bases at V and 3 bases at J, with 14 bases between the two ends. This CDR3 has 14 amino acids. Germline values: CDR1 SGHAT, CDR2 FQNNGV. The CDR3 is CASSPDGRFYEQYV. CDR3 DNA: TGTGCCAGCAGCCCAGACGGCAGGTTCTACGAGCAGTACGTC.

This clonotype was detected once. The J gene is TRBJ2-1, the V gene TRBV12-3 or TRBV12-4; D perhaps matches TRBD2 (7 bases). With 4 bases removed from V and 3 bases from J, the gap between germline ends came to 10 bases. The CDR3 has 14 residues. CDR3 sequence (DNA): TGTGCCAGCAGTTGGGGGGGCGACTACAATGAGCAGTTCTTC. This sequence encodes CASSWGGDYNEQFF.